The rows below give T cell receptor beta chains drawn from one sample of a study of radiotherapy plus CTLA-4 blockade in lung cancer. Clones were sequenced by immunoSEQ multiplex PCR, and TCRdb holds only the in-frame ones, with some missing. The sample lists 39,000 or so clones; around 79% were seen once. The sample here was peripheral blood, taken from a patient treated with radiotherapy plus ipilimumab. These receptors came from a human donor with non-small cell lung cancer who had stable disease on radiotherapy plus ipilimumab. Each CDR3 is given with its conserved first and last residue. D genes are given only for firm matches. Part of the rows lack a size; the others show once, few, many or a class for expanded clones.

cdr3_nt: TGTGCCAGCAGCTTAAGCCGTCGGGAGAACACCGGGGAGCTGTTTTTT
cdr3_aa: CASSLSRRENTGELFF
clone_size: NA
d_call: NA
j_call: TRBJ2-2
v_call: TRBV7-6

cdr3_nt: TGCGCCACCAAGGACAGCCTCTCTGGGGCCAACGTCCTGACTTTC
cdr3_aa: CATKDSLSGANVLTF
clone_size: NA
d_call: NA
j_call: TRBJ2-6
v_call: TRBV5-1

cdr3_nt: TGTGCCAGCAGTTTCGTGTTAAAACAGCCCCAGCATTTT
cdr3_aa: CASSFVLKQPQHF
clone_size: NA
d_call: NA
j_call: TRBJ1-5
v_call: TRBV28

cdr3_nt: TGTGCCAGCAGACAGGGGGCGAGGGAAAAACTGTTTTTT
cdr3_aa: CASRQGAREKLFF
clone_size: NA
d_call: TRBD1
j_call: TRBJ1-4
v_call: TRBV2

cdr3_nt: TGCGCCAGCAGCCAAGATTGGAACCCTTCCTTAGGTTCACCCCTCCACTTT
cdr3_aa: CASSQDWNPSLGSPLHF
clone_size: few
d_call: NA
j_call: TRBJ1-6
v_call: TRBV4-1

cdr3_nt: TGTGCCAGCAGTTTAAAGTCGTGGGGCGATCGGGACACTGAAGCTTTCTTT
cdr3_aa: CASSLKSWGDRDTEAFF
clone_size: once
d_call: NA
j_call: TRBJ1-1
v_call: TRBV27

cdr3_nt: TGTGCCACCCAGGCGTTGAGCACAGATACGCAGTATTTT
cdr3_aa: CATQALSTDTQYF
clone_size: NA
d_call: NA
j_call: TRBJ2-3
v_call: TRBV6-1

cdr3_nt: TGTGCCAGCAGCCAATTTCCTAAGGCAGGGGAGAACACTGAAGCTTTCTTT
cdr3_aa: CASSQFPKAGENTEAFF
clone_size: NA
d_call: NA
j_call: TRBJ1-1
v_call: TRBV11-2

cdr3_nt: TGTGCCAGCTCATCGTCTAGTTCGGCGCGGGGCGGAGAGACCCAGTACTTC
cdr3_aa: CASSSSSSARGGETQYF
clone_size: NA
d_call: NA
j_call: TRBJ2-5
v_call: TRBV18

cdr3_nt: TGTGCCAGCAGCTTCGGGACAGGGAACACCGGGGAGCTGTTTTTT
cdr3_aa: CASSFGTGNTGELFF
clone_size: NA
d_call: TRBD1
j_call: TRBJ2-2
v_call: TRBV11-3

cdr3_nt: TGTGCCAGCAGTTTAATGGCAGGGGGGAGGGATGAGCAGTTCTTC
cdr3_aa: CASSLMAGGRDEQFF
clone_size: NA
d_call: NA
j_call: TRBJ2-1
v_call: TRBV28

cdr3_nt: TGTGCCAGCTCACCACCTCAGGGTCGCACAGATACGCAGTATTTT
cdr3_aa: CASSPPQGRTDTQYF
clone_size: NA
d_call: NA
j_call: TRBJ2-3
v_call: TRBV18

cdr3_nt: TGTGCCAGCAGCTTAGAGGGAAATGGCTACACCTTC
cdr3_aa: CASSLEGNGYTF
clone_size: NA
d_call: NA
j_call: TRBJ1-2
v_call: TRBV7-2

cdr3_nt: TGTGCTAGTGCACCGACCGGGGCAACTAATGAAAAACTGTTTTTT
cdr3_aa: CASAPTGATNEKLFF
clone_size: NA
d_call: NA
j_call: TRBJ1-4
v_call: TRBV12-5

cdr3_nt: TGTGCCAGCAGTCGGGGTACTGAAGCTTTCTTT
cdr3_aa: CASSRGTEAFF
clone_size: NA
d_call: NA
j_call: TRBJ1-1
v_call: TRBV25-1

cdr3_nt: TGTGCCAGCAGCTCGTTCGGAGCTGCTACAGATACGCAGTATTTT
cdr3_aa: CASSSFGAATDTQYF
clone_size: once
d_call: NA
j_call: TRBJ2-3
v_call: TRBV5-4

cdr3_nt: TGTGCCAGCAGTTATTCAAGCGGGACAGGGAAGGAGACCCAGTACTTC
cdr3_aa: CASSYSSGTGKETQYF
clone_size: NA
d_call: TRBD1
j_call: TRBJ2-5
v_call: TRBV6-5

cdr3_nt: TGTGCCAGCAGCTCCGGGGTGGGCGGCGCGACCTACAATGAGCAGTTCTTC
cdr3_aa: CASSSGVGGATYNEQFF
clone_size: NA
d_call: NA
j_call: TRBJ2-1
v_call: TRBV7-3

cdr3_nt: TGTGCCAGCAGTGAATACGACCGTGAAAAACTGTTTTTT
cdr3_aa: CASSEYDREKLFF
clone_size: NA
d_call: NA
j_call: TRBJ1-4
v_call: TRBV6-1

cdr3_nt: TGTGCCAGCAGTGAAGGAGTAGGGGGGTCCGATGAGCAGTTCTTC
cdr3_aa: CASSEGVGGSDEQFF
clone_size: NA
d_call: NA
j_call: TRBJ2-1
v_call: TRBV6-1

cdr3_nt: TGTGCCAGTAGTCCCGGATCCTATGGCTACACCTTC
cdr3_aa: CASSPGSYGYTF
clone_size: NA
d_call: NA
j_call: TRBJ1-2
v_call: TRBV19

cdr3_nt: TGCGCCAGCAGCTGGGGGGTTACCCCAGAAGCTTTCTTT
cdr3_aa: CASSWGVTPEAFF
clone_size: NA
d_call: NA
j_call: TRBJ1-1
v_call: TRBV5-1

cdr3_nt: TGTGCCAGCAGTCCGGACAGCAATGAAAAACTGTTTTTT
cdr3_aa: CASSPDSNEKLFF
clone_size: medium-sized
d_call: NA
j_call: TRBJ1-4
v_call: TRBV6-6

cdr3_nt: TGTGCCAGCAGCGAAGTGGGGGGGACCCAGTACTTC
cdr3_aa: CASSEVGGTQYF
clone_size: NA
d_call: NA
j_call: TRBJ2-5
v_call: TRBV7-9

cdr3_nt: TGTGCCAGCAGCGGACATTATAGCAATCAGCCCCAGCATTTT
cdr3_aa: CASSGHYSNQPQHF
clone_size: NA
d_call: NA
j_call: TRBJ1-5
v_call: TRBV6-6

cdr3_nt: TGTGCCAGCAGCCCCTCGGCAGGGTCTAATTCACCCCTCCACTTT
cdr3_aa: CASSPSAGSNSPLHF
clone_size: NA
d_call: NA
j_call: TRBJ1-6
v_call: TRBV6-5

cdr3_nt: TGTGCCAGCAGTGAAGCCGGCACCCATACTGATTCACCCCTCCACTTT
cdr3_aa: CASSEAGTHTDSPLHF
clone_size: NA
d_call: NA
j_call: TRBJ1-6
v_call: TRBV6-1

cdr3_nt: TGCGCCAGCAGCCAAGATCGGGGGACAGGGAACACCGGGGAGCTGTCTTTT
cdr3_aa: CASSQDRGTGNTGELSF
clone_size: NA
d_call: TRBD1
j_call: TRBJ2-2
v_call: TRBV4-3

cdr3_nt: TGCGCCAGCAGTCAATCCGGGCAAAGTAATGAAAAACTGTTTTTT
cdr3_aa: CASSQSGQSNEKLFF
clone_size: few
d_call: NA
j_call: TRBJ1-4
v_call: TRBV23-1

cdr3_nt: TGTGCCAGCAGCCAAGTCGGATCCTATAATTCACCCCTCCACTTT
cdr3_aa: CASSQVGSYNSPLHF
clone_size: once
d_call: NA
j_call: TRBJ1-6
v_call: TRBV14

cdr3_nt: TGTGCCAGCAGCCGGGGACTAGCGGTCGGCGGGGAGCTGTTTTTT
cdr3_aa: CASSRGLAVGGELFF
clone_size: NA
d_call: TRBD2
j_call: TRBJ2-2
v_call: TRBV7-3

cdr3_nt: TGTGCCAGCAGTACGACGACAGGGATTGAGACCCAGTACTTC
cdr3_aa: CASSTTTGIETQYF
clone_size: NA
d_call: TRBD1
j_call: TRBJ2-5
v_call: TRBV25-1

cdr3_nt: TGTGCCAGCAGCCCGCCCGAGACCGGGGAGCTGTTTTTT
cdr3_aa: CASSPPETGELFF
clone_size: NA
d_call: NA
j_call: TRBJ2-2
v_call: TRBV2

cdr3_nt: TGTGCCAGCAGCCTTTACAGTCGTGAAGCTTTCTTT
cdr3_aa: CASSLYSREAFF
clone_size: NA
d_call: NA
j_call: TRBJ1-1
v_call: TRBV28

cdr3_nt: TGTGCCAGCAGGAGCGGGGGGGCCGGTTCTGGGGCCAACGTCCTGACTTTC
cdr3_aa: CASRSGGAGSGANVLTF
clone_size: NA
d_call: TRBD2
j_call: TRBJ2-6
v_call: TRBV9

cdr3_nt: TGTGCCAGCAGCGTAACCTCAGGGGTTAGTTACGAGCAGTACTTC
cdr3_aa: CASSVTSGVSYEQYF
clone_size: NA
d_call: NA
j_call: TRBJ2-7
v_call: TRBV9

cdr3_nt: TGTGCCAGCAGCTTAGTTAGGGAATACTACAATGAGCAGTTCTTC
cdr3_aa: CASSLVREYYNEQFF
clone_size: few
d_call: NA
j_call: TRBJ2-1
v_call: TRBV7-9

cdr3_nt: TGCGCCAGCAGTGAGTTGGAGGGAACTGAAGCTTTCTTT
cdr3_aa: CASSELEGTEAFF
clone_size: NA
d_call: NA
j_call: TRBJ1-1
v_call: TRBV10-1

cdr3_nt: TGTGCCAGCAGCCGACGGACAGGTTGGGGAGCTTTCTTT
cdr3_aa: CASSRRTGWGAFF
clone_size: NA
d_call: TRBD1
j_call: TRBJ1-1
v_call: TRBV5-8

cdr3_nt: TGTGCCAGCAGCGTAGCCCTAAACTACAATGAGCAGTTCTTC
cdr3_aa: CASSVALNYNEQFF
clone_size: once
d_call: NA
j_call: TRBJ2-1
v_call: TRBV9

cdr3_nt: TGTGCCAGCAGTGACTCGAGTAGCGGGGGGGAGAACACCGGGGAGCTGTTTTTT
cdr3_aa: CASSDSSSGGENTGELFF
clone_size: NA
d_call: TRBD2
j_call: TRBJ2-2
v_call: TRBV6-4

cdr3_nt: TGTGCCAGCAGCTTGGGTTCACAGGGTGGCACTGAAGCTTTCTTT
cdr3_aa: CASSLGSQGGTEAFF
clone_size: NA
d_call: NA
j_call: TRBJ1-1
v_call: TRBV5-6

cdr3_nt: TGTGCCAGCAGCCCGGCCATTAGGAACACTGAAGCTTTCTTT
cdr3_aa: CASSPAIRNTEAFF
clone_size: once
d_call: NA
j_call: TRBJ1-1
v_call: TRBV7-8

cdr3_nt: TGCGCCAGCAGCCAAGAGAATGAGCAGTTCTTC
cdr3_aa: CASSQENEQFF
clone_size: few
d_call: NA
j_call: TRBJ2-1
v_call: TRBV4-3

cdr3_nt: TGTGCCAGCAGCCTATTGACAAGGGACACTGAAGCTTTCTTT
cdr3_aa: CASSLLTRDTEAFF
clone_size: NA
d_call: NA
j_call: TRBJ1-1
v_call: TRBV7-8

cdr3_nt: TGTGCCAGCAGCTTAGGACCGACCTCTGGAAACACCATATATTTT
cdr3_aa: CASSLGPTSGNTIYF
clone_size: NA
d_call: NA
j_call: TRBJ1-3
v_call: TRBV7-8

cdr3_nt: TGTGCCAGCAGTGGGGGTCGAACTGGAAACACCATATATTTT
cdr3_aa: CASSGGRTGNTIYF
clone_size: few
d_call: NA
j_call: TRBJ1-3
v_call: TRBV27

cdr3_nt: TGTGCCAGCAGATCCTCCTACGAGCAGTACTTC
cdr3_aa: CASRSSYEQYF
clone_size: NA
d_call: NA
j_call: TRBJ2-7
v_call: TRBV6-1

cdr3_nt: TGTGCCAGCAGCTCGTACCCCACAGCTAACTATGGCTACACCTTC
cdr3_aa: CASSSYPTANYGYTF
clone_size: NA
d_call: NA
j_call: TRBJ1-2
v_call: TRBV7-9

cdr3_nt: TGTGCCAGCAGTGTGGGGTCCGGGACCCAGTACTTC
cdr3_aa: CASSVGSGTQYF
clone_size: NA
d_call: NA
j_call: TRBJ2-5
v_call: TRBV2

cdr3_nt: TGTGTCAGCAGTTACGACGGCAATCAGCCCCAGCATTTT
cdr3_aa: CVSSYDGNQPQHF
clone_size: NA
d_call: NA
j_call: TRBJ1-5
v_call: TRBV25-1

cdr3_nt: TGTGCCAGCAGTGACGGACAGGGGGAAACCGGGGAGCTGTTTTTT
cdr3_aa: CASSDGQGETGELFF
clone_size: NA
d_call: TRBD1
j_call: TRBJ2-2
v_call: TRBV6-4